One and the same sample provided the 14 T cell receptor beta chains below, sequenced in a study of blood T cells in healthy people across ages (dated by TCRdb to the mid-2010s). Library prep was done by 5' RACE. These reads were obtained on an Illumina HiSeq 2500. A second PCR of roughly 7 to 11 cycles was performed with a sample-barcoded 5' primer and a J-beta primer mix. TCRdb ran its own pipeline on the public reads, namely fastp trimming at Q25 and MiXCR clone calling, and kept in-frame beta chains. Every distinct CDR3 protein forms one entry, paired with its most common genes and DNA. Counted in this sample were approximately 800,000 distinct CDR3 sequences; under 80% of them appeared once. The ten biggest clones cover roughly 25% of the sample. The sample was blood. Receptor source: a man between 25 and 39 years old in good health.

The chain couples TRBV3-1 to TRBJ1-5, with D possibly matching TRBD1 (6 bases). The CDR3 covers 17 residues. V was cut by 4 bases and J by 6 bases, with 22 bases left in between. From germline, CDR1 is LGHDT and CDR2 YNNKEL (reference sequence). The CDR3 protein is CASSPSPQGIGGQPQHF. CDR3 coding DNA: TGTGCCAGCAGCCCGAGTCCACAGGGAATTGGGGGTCAGCCCCAGCATTTT.

Here the CDR3 reads CASRYTGSDTQYF. CDR3 sequence (DNA): TGTGCCAGCAGATATACAGGGTCAGATACGCAGTATTTT. The chain carries TRBV7-2 and TRBJ2-3, with D tentatively TRBD1 (6 bases). The CDR3 extends over 13 amino acids. Germline assignment: CDR1 SGHTA and CDR2 FQGNSA. Trimming pared 6 bases from V and 4 bases from J, leaving 11 bases between. The full variable domain, its missing parts supplied by reference TRBV7-2 and TRBJ2-3, is GAGVSQSPSNKVTEKGKDVELRCDPISGHTALYWYRQSLGQGLEFLIYFQGNSAPDKSGLPSDRFSAERTGGSVSTLTIQRTQQEDSAVYLCASRYTGSDTQYFGPGTRLTVL.

The CDR3 nucleotides read TGCGCCAGCAGCCAAGTGAGGACAGGCCGGGGGGGCTATGGCTACACCTTC. This gives the protein CASSQVRTGRGGYGYTF. The V call is TRBV4-3, the J call TRBJ1-2; 7 nucleotides align to TRBD1. Germline lookup yields CDR1 LGHNA and CDR2 YSLEER. V lost 1 base to trimming and J lost 4 bases; unmatched junction nucleotides: 12. CDR3 size: 17 residues.

This clonotype has only a few counts. This CDR3 reads CASSPRTGGLSPLHF. As DNA, the CDR3 is TGTGCCAGCAGCCCAAGGACAGGGGGTTTATCACCCCTCCACTTT. The chain carries TRBV9 and TRBJ1-6; 10 bases are a match to TRBD1. Germline V gene data show CDR1 as SGDLS and CDR2 as YYNGEE. Unmatched junction bases numbered 8, after V lost 4 bases and J lost 10 bases. The CDR3 is 15 amino acids.

The chain is built from TRBV7-2 and TRBJ2-3; 11 bases fit TRBD2. V was clipped by 4 bases and J by 2 bases; unmatched bases: 8. Germline-derived CDR1 and CDR2 are SGHTA and FQGNSA. This CDR3 has 17 amino acids. In nucleotides, the CDR3 is TGTGCCAGCAGCTCCCGACTAGCGGGGCCTTCCACAGATACGCAGTATTTT. This sequence encodes CASSSRLAGPSTDTQYF.

There are a few counts of this clonotype. The V call is TRBV2, the J call TRBJ2-7; TRBD1 matches at 10 bases. The germline CDR1 and CDR2 sequences are SNHLY and FYNNEI. The CDR3 length is 15 residues. Trimming removed 10 bases from V and 2 bases from J; junction bases left unmatched: 11. As DNA, the CDR3 is TGTGCCATAGAAGGTCCGGGACAGGGGACCTACGAGCAGTACTTC. Translating it yields CAIEGPGQGTYEQYF.

The chain combines TRBV4-1 with TRBJ2-3, with D hard to call. The length of the CDR3 is 16 residues. Germline CDR1 is MGHRA and CDR2 is YSYEKL. Trimming removed 4 bases from V and 0 bases from J, with 14 bases in between. CDR3 loop: CASSLGITASTDTQYF. The CDR3 DNA is TGCGCCAGCAGCCTCGGAATAACAGCTAGCACAGATACGCAGTATTTT.

This clonotype was counted between two and nine times. The J gene is TRBJ2-5, the V gene TRBV28, with D perhaps given as TRBD1 or TRBD2 (7 bases each). V lost 7 bases to trimming and J lost 5 bases, with 17 bases between them. This CDR3 is built from 14 residues. The V gene's germline CDR1 is MDHEN and CDR2 SYDVKM. The CDR3 bases are TGTGCCAGCACCCCAGGGGGGGGAGTGGAGACCCAGTACTTC. Protein: CASTPGGGVETQYF.

The V gene is TRBV20-1, the J gene TRBJ2-1, with D tentatively TRBD1 (5 bases). The germline V gene has CDR1 DFQATT and CDR2 SNEGSKA (reference sequence). V was trimmed by 6 bases and J by 0 bases, leaving 9 bases between them. The length of the CDR3 is 13 residues. The CDR3 reads CSAQGHSYNEQFF. As DNA, the CDR3 is TGCAGTGCCCAGGGCCACTCCTACAATGAGCAGTTCTTC.

The chain joins TRBV2 to TRBJ2-5, with no clear D. CDR3 size: 17 residues. V lost 1 base to trimming and J lost 3 bases, with 18 bases between them. The germline V gene has CDR1 SNHLY and CDR2 FYNNEI. The CDR3 sequence is CASSEEFPRATKETQYF. CDR3 coding DNA: TGTGCCAGCAGTGAAGAATTCCCACGAGCAACCAAAGAGACCCAGTACTTC.

This clonotype was seen a handful of times. The chain carries TRBV3-1 and TRBJ2-7, with TRBD1 matching 8 bases. After removal of 0 bases from V and 3 bases from J, the junction contained 4 bases not matched to a gene. This CDR3 comprises 15 residues. Germline values: CDR1 LGHDT, CDR2 YNNKEL (reference sequence). The CDR3 sequence: CASSQEIDRGYEQYF. The CDR3 DNA sequence: TGTGCCAGCAGCCAAGAAATAGACAGGGGCTACGAGCAGTACTTC.

This chain joins TRBV15 and TRBJ2-6; no definite D call. Germline CDR1 and CDR2: LNHNV and YYDKDF (reference sequence). The V and J ends lost 5 bases and 0 bases respectively, with 11 bases between them. This CDR3 comprises 16 residues. The CDR3 nucleotides read TGTGCCACCAGCCCGGACGCTATCTCTGGGGCCAACGTCCTGACTTTC. As protein: CATSPDAISGANVLTF.

The chain carries TRBV30 and TRBJ1-4; possible D gene TRBD1, 5 bases. The CDR3 runs 14 residues. From germline, CDR1 is GTSNPN and CDR2 SVGIG (reference sequence). V dropped 1 base and J dropped 4 bases, with 10 bases sitting between them. CDR3 in amino acids: CAWSGTRNNEKLFF. In nucleotides, the CDR3 is TGTGCCTGGAGTGGGACACGGAATAATGAAAAACTGTTTTTT.

V is TRBV2 and J is TRBJ2-1, with a possible D match to TRBD2 (5 bases). With 8 bases removed from V and 1 base from J, the gap between germline ends came to 9 bases. In germline, CDR1 is SNHLY, CDR2 FYNNEI. CDR3 length: 13 amino acids. CDR3 region: CASDEGSYNEQFF. CDR3 sequence (DNA): TGTGCCAGCGACGAGGGTTCCTACAATGAGCAGTTCTTC.